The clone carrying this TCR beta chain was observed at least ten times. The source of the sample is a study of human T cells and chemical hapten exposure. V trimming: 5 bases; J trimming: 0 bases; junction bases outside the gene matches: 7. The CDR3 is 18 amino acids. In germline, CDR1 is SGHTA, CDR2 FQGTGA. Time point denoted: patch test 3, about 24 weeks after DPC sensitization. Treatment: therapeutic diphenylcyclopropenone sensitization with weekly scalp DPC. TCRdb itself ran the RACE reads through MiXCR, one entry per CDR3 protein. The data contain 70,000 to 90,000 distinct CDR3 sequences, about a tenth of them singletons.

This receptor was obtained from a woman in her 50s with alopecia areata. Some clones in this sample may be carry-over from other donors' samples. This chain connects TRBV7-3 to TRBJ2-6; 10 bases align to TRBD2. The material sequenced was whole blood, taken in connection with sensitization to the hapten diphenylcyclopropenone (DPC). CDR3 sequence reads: CASSPRASGSSGANVLTF. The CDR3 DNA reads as TGTGCCAGCAGCCCCCGCGCTAGCGGGAGCTCTGGGGCCAACGTCCTGACTTTC. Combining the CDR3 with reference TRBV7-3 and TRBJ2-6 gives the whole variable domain GAGVSQTPSNKVTEKGKYVELRCDPISGHTALYWYRQSLGQGPEFLIYFQGTGAADDSGLPNDRFFAVRPEGSVSTLKIQRTERGDSAVYLCASSPRASGSSGANVLTFGAGSRLTVL.